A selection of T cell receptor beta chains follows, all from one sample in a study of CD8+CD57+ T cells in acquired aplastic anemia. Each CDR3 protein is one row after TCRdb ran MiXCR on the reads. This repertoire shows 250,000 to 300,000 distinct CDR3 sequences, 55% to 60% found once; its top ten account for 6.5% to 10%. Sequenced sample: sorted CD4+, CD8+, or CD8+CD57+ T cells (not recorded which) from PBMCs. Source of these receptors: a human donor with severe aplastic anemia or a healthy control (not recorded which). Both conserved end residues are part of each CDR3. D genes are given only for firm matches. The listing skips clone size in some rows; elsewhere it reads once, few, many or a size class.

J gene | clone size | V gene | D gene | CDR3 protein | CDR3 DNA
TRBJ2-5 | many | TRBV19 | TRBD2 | CASSVFSGGQETQYF | TGTGCCAGTAGTGTTTTTTCGGGGGGGCAAGAGACCCAGTACTTC
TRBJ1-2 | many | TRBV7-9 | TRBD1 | CASSFGQGVLYGYTF | TGTGCCAGCAGCTTTGGGCAGGGGGTTCTCTATGGCTACACCTTC
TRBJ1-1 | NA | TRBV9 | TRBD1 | CASSSWTGASTEAFF | TGTGCCAGCAGCTCCTGGACAGGGGCGAGCACTGAAGCTTTCTTT
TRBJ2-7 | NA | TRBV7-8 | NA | CASSVSHQRGEQYF | TGTGCCAGCAGCGTATCCCATCAGAGGGGCGAGCAGTACTTC
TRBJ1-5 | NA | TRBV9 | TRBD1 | CASSGTENRPQHF | TGTGCCAGCAGTGGGACAGAGAATCGGCCCCAGCATTTT
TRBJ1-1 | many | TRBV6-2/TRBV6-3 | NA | CACQGVMNTEAFF | TGTGCCTGCCAAGGGGTGATGAACACTGAAGCTTTCTTT
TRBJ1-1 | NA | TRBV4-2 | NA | CASSQRVLGTEAFF | TGTGCCAGCAGCCAAAGGGTCTTGGGAACTGAAGCTTTCTTT
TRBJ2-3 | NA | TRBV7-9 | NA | CASSSTNTQYF | TGTGCCAGCAGCTCCACGAATACGCAGTATTTT
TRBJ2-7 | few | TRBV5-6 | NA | CASSSKMDWDRYF | TGTGCCAGCAGCTCGAAGATGGACTGGGATCGGTACTTC
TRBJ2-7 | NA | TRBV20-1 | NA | CSYSGPTYEQYF | TGCAGTTACTCCGGGCCCACCTACGAGCAGTACTTC
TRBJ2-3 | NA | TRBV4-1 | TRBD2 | CASSQDSLAGGTDTQYF | TGCGCCAGCAGCCAAGATAGTCTAGCGGGGGGCACAGATACGCAGTATTTT
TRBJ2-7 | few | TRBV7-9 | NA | CASSLGASFLEQYF | TGTGCCAGCAGCTTGGGGGCTAGCTTCCTCGAGCAGTACTTC
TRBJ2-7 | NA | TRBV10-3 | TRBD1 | CAIGESTRDSQGSYEQYF | TGCGCCATCGGTGAGTCGACCCGGGACAGCCAGGGGTCCTACGAGCAGTACTTC
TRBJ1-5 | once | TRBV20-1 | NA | CSANAEVGQPQHF | TGCAGTGCTAATGCCGAGGTGGGCCAGCCCCAGCATTTT
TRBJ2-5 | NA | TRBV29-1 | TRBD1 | CSVRQGKGETQYF | TGCAGCGTTAGACAGGGGAAGGGGGAGACCCAGTACTTC